The present T cell receptor (beta chain) was sequenced within a study of PD-1 blockade in classical Hodgkin lymphoma. Findings and caveats of the study: Baseline diversity in complete responders resembled that of newly diagnosed patients. CD4+ TCR diversity, unlike CD8+, rose significantly by C4D1.

Relapse after autologous stem cell transplantation occurred in every patient, and brentuximab vedotin exposure varied. Libraries were prepared by immunoSEQ multiplex PCR; TCRdb keeps only in-frame clonotypes and omits some of them. Of 30,000 to 45,000 clones in the sample, over 70% were seen once. As for this clone: Antigen unknown.

The sequences come from peripheral blood mononuclear cells (PBMCs), collected at baseline. This clonotype was sampled from a human donor with classical Hodgkin lymphoma.

Here the CDR3 reads CASSLGGSGNTIYF. The CDR3 DNA sequence: TGTGCCAGCAGCTTAGGAGGATCTGGAAACACCATATATTTT. The rearrangement uses TRBV7-8 and TRBJ1-3; D not resolved. V was trimmed by 1 base and J by 1 base, leaving 5 bases between them. There are 14 residues in the CDR3. Germline V gene lookup returns CDR1 SGHVS and CDR2 FQNEAQ.